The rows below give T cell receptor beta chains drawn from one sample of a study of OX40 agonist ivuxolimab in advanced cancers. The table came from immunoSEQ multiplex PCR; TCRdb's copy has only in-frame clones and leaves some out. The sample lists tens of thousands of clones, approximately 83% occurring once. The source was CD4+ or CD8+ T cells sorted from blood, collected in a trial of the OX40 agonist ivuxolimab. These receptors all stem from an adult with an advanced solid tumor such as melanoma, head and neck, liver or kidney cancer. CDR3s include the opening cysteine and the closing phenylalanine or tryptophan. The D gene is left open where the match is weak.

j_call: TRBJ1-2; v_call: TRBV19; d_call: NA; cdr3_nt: TGTGCCAGTAGTATGGGGGGCGGTCTCTATGGCTACACCTTC; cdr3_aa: CASSMGGGLYGYTF
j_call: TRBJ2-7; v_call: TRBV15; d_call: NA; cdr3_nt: TGTGCCACCAGCAGAGAAGGAGGGAGCTACGAGCAGTACTTC; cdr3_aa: CATSREGGSYEQYF
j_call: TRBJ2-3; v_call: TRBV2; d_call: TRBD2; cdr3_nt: TGTGCCAGCAAGAGCAGTCCAGCGGGGGATACGCAGTATTTT; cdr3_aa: CASKSSPAGDTQYF
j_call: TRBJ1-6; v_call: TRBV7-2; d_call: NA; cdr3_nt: TGTGCCAGCAGAACCGTAGGCTCCTATAATTCACCCCTCCACTTT; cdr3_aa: CASRTVGSYNSPLHF
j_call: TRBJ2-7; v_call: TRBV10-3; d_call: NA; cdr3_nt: TGTGCCATCAGTGAGTGGAGCGGAGGGGCCGGGGAGCAGTACTTC; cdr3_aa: CAISEWSGGAGEQYF
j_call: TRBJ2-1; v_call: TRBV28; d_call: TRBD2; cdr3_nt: TGTGCCAGCACTAAGCTAGCGGGGCCCTACAATGAGCAGTTCTTC; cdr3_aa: CASTKLAGPYNEQFF
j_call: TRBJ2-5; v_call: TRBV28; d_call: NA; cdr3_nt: TGTGCCAGCAGCACCCGCTCCCGGGGCCCACAAGAGACCCAGTACTTC; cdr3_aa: CASSTRSRGPQETQYF
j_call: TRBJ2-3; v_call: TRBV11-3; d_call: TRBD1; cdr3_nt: TGTGCCAGCAGCTTTGGTGCAGGGCAGGGGGCTACAGATACGCAGTATTTT; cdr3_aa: CASSFGAGQGATDTQYF
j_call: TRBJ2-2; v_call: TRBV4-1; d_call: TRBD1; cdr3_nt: TGCGCCAGCAGCGCCGAAGGGGGACAGTTGATCACCGGGGAGCTGTTTTTT; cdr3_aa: CASSAEGGQLITGELFF
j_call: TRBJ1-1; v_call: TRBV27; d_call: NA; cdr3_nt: TGTGCCAGCAGTTTCATTGGGGGGGTCACTGAAGCTTTCTTT; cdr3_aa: CASSFIGGVTEAFF
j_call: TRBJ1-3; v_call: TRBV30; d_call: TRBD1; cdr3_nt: TGTGCCTGGAGTCGGGGGACAGAAGTCCGAAACACCATATATTTT; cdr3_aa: CAWSRGTEVRNTIYF
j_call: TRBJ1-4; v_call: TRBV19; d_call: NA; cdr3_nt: TGTGCCAGTAGTATTTCTAGCGCAACTAATGAAAAACTGTTTTTT; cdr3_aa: CASSISSATNEKLFF
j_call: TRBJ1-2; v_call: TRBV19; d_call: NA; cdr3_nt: TGTGCCAGTAGTATAAATAGAGTCGCAAACTATGGCTACACCTTC; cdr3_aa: CASSINRVANYGYTF